The source of this T cell receptor beta chain is a study of blood T cell repertoires in COVID-19. Background on the study: Samples of COVID-19 (acute and convalescent) were obtained from the United States, Italy and Spain.

The cohort comprised adults aged about 18 to 100 years residing in approximately 25 US areas. The ends were cut back, 5 bases at V and 1 base at J, with 17 bases in the middle. Germline CDR1 SGHTA, CDR2 FQGNSA. There are 16 residues in the CDR3. Here immunoSEQ multiplex PCR was the method, and the copy in TCRdb shows in-frame clones only, minus some. Among 150,000 to 200,000 clones listed, approximately 86% were seen once. The receptor comes from a woman aged 55-75 years with acute COVID-19. This chain links TRBV7-2 with TRBJ1-1; TRBD1 might be the D (5 bases). Specimen: PBMCs or T cells enriched from blood (not recorded which). In nucleotides, the CDR3 is TGTGCCAGCAGCCACACGGGGGGAAGAAGGAACACTGAAGCTTTCTTT. Encoded protein: CASSHTGGRRNTEAFF.